The 20 T cell receptor beta chains listed next were all sequenced from one sample in a study of blood T cells in healthy people across ages. Then a second PCR, running roughly 7 to 12 cycles, was carried out with a sample-barcoded 5' primer and a J-beta primer mix. One entry per CDR3 protein, called by TCRdb with MiXCR from the 5' RACE reads. The sample has approximately 600,000 distinct CDR3 sequences, approximately 59% seen once. Sequenced: blood. These receptors came from a man in his 60s in good health.

This clonotype showed up just once. The chain couples TRBV1 to TRBJ2-4. The J call may be mistaken, given a closer DNA end match to TRBJ2-5. TRBV1 is termed a pseudogene. This CDR3 comprises 12 residues. The chain's CDR3 is CTSSQVHETQYF. For the CDR3, the DNA is TGCACCAGCAGCCAAGTCCACGAGACCCAGTACTTC.

The chain recombines TRBV20-1 with TRBJ2-3; 12 nucleotides line up with TRBD1. This CDR3 has 15 residues. With V trimmed by 5 bases and J by 5 bases, 8 bases remained unmatched. Germline V CDR1 and CDR2: DFQATT, SNEGSKA (reference sequence). The CDR3 reads CSAAIRDRGLDTQYF. As DNA, the CDR3 is TGCAGTGCTGCAATCAGGGACAGGGGGCTAGATACGCAGTATTTT.

The V and J genes are TRBV7-9 and TRBJ1-5; D ambiguous. This CDR3 is 15 amino acids long. V lost 1 base and J 4 bases, leaving 11 bases between the germline ends. Germline V gene sequence: CDR1 SEHNR, CDR2 FQNEAQ (reference sequence). The CDR3 nucleotides read TGTGCCAGCAGCTTAGAAGGGAGTAGTAATCAGCCCCAGCATTTT. Translation gives CASSLEGSSNQPQHF. Full variable domain (missing parts from reference TRBV7-9 and TRBJ1-5): DTGVSQNPRHKITKRGQNVTFRCDPISEHNRLYWYRQTLGQGPEFLTYFQNEAQLEKSRLLSDRFSAERPKGSFSTLEIQRTEQGDSAMYLCASSLEGSSNQPQHFGDGTRLSIL.

This chain joins TRBV13 and TRBJ2-3; maybe TRBD2 (7 bases). Germline V gives CDR1 PRHDT, CDR2 FYEKMQ (reference sequence). V lost 1 base, J lost 2 bases, and 19 bases lay in between. The CDR3 loop spans 18 amino acids. CDR3 loop: CASSLDRDGLVLTDTQYF. The CDR3 coding sequence is TGTGCCAGCAGCTTAGACAGGGACGGACTAGTCCTCACAGATACGCAGTATTTT.

This chain joins TRBV20-1 and TRBJ2-3; TRBD2 aligns across 7 bases. CDR3 size: 15 residues. Germline CDR1 reads DFQATT; CDR2 reads SNEGSKA (reference sequence). Losses at the gene ends were 7 bases for V and 2 bases for J; bases not matched to a gene: 12. CDR3 nucleotide sequence: TGCAGTGTAGTCGGTGGGGGGGACCCCACAGATACGCAGTATTTT. Residues: CSVVGGGDPTDTQYF.

This clonotype was counted only a few times. The chain uses TRBV20-1 and TRBJ2-3; the match to TRBD2 covers 10 bases. V gave up 1 base and J gave up 6 bases; unmatched junction bases: 4. Germline values: CDR1 DFQATT, CDR2 SNEGSKA (reference sequence). The CDR3 covers 14 residues. The CDR3 DNA reads as TGCAGTGCTAGAGGAGCGGGGGGGCCGGATACGCAGTATTTT. Its translation is CSARGAGGPDTQYF.

CDR3 DNA sequence: TGTGCCTGTAGGGGGCTCCCCTCGCCCGAGACCCAGTACTTC. Translating it yields CACRGLPSPETQYF. The chain is built from TRBV2 and TRBJ2-7; 7 bases map to TRBD1. The DNA end is a closer match to TRBJ2-5, so the J assignment may be wrong. The CDR3 length is 14 residues. The germline gives CDR1 SNHLY, CDR2 FYNNEI.

For this clonotype: This clone may be a read error of a much larger clone one base away. The rearrangement links TRBV4-1 to TRBJ2-2; a weak D match, TRBD1 (7 bases). Trimming took 1 base from V and 4 from J, leaving 10 bases between them. The CDR3 loop spans 15 amino acids. The germline V gene encodes CDR1 MGHRA and CDR2 YSYEKL. The CDR3 coding sequence is TGCGCCAGCAGCCAAGTTCAGGGGGGCACCGGGGAGCTGTTTTTT. Translated: CASSQVQGGTGELFF.

The chain joins TRBV20-1 to TRBJ1-5; D might be TRBD1 (6 bases). CDR1 is DFQATT, CDR2 SNEGSKA, per germline (reference sequence). The germline V and J ends were trimmed by 5 bases and 6 bases, with 14 bases remaining between them. The CDR3 runs 13 residues. DNA of the CDR3: TGCAGTGCTCAACAGGGTCGGGGTCAGCCCCAGCATTTT. Protein: CSAQQGRGQPQHF.

This clonotype has a single count. The chain recombines TRBV2 with TRBJ1-4, with 7 bases matching TRBD1. The J segment lost 4 bases and the V segment lost 7 bases, leaving 3 bases of the junction unmatched. This CDR3 region has 13 residues. Germline V gene lookup returns CDR1 SNHLY and CDR2 FYNNEI. CDR3 in amino acids: CASIGTDNEKLFF. DNA of the CDR3: TGTGCCAGCATCGGGACAGATAATGAAAAACTGTTTTTT.

This clonotype was recorded once. The rearrangement links TRBV28 to TRBJ1-4; D remains ambiguous. CDR1 is MDHEN and CDR2 is SYDVKM in the germline V gene. This CDR3 has 14 residues. V shed 4 bases and J shed 5 bases, with 11 bases lying between them. This chain's CDR3 is CASSWFGLNEKLFF. The CDR3 DNA is TGTGCCAGCAGTTGGTTCGGACTCAATGAAAAACTGTTTTTT.

The J gene is TRBJ2-7, the V gene TRBV29-1, with 10 bases fitting TRBD1. Germline trimming cut 4 bases from V and 7 bases from J; bases unmatched to any gene: 10. Germline assignment: CDR1 SQVTM and CDR2 ANQGSEA. CDR3 length equals 14 residues. The CDR3 sequence: CSVGQGARYNEQYF. CDR3 in DNA: TGCAGCGTTGGACAGGGGGCGCGGTACAATGAGCAGTACTTC.

This chain joins TRBV28 and TRBJ2-5; 12 positions match TRBD2. The CDR3 extends over 17 amino acids. V gave up 7 bases and J gave up 3 bases; unmatched junction bases: 12. Germline V gene data show CDR1 as MDHEN and CDR2 as SYDVKM. The CDR3 DNA is TGTGCCAGCACCTTGGGGAGGACTAGCGGGGCCAAAGAGACCCAGTACTTC. Its translation: CASTLGRTSGAKETQYF.

The V and J genes are TRBV5-1 and TRBJ2-5, with 10 bases matching TRBD2. The J call may not be correct, given that the DNA end is closer to TRBJ2-7. This CDR3 has 17 amino acids. CDR1 is SGHRS and CDR2 is YFSETQ in the germline V gene. CDR3 nucleotides: TGCGCCAGCAGGTCAGACGGTCGGGGGACTAGCGACTACGAGCAGTACTTC. The encoded protein is CASRSDGRGTSDYEQYF.

This clonotype is a singleton in its sample. The CDR3: CASSQDRVAGDLFYEQYF. In DNA, the CDR3 is TGCGCCAGCAGCCAAGATCGAGTAGCGGGGGATCTTTTCTACGAGCAGTACTTC. V gene TRBV4-1 combines with J gene TRBJ2-7; 9 bases are shared with TRBD2. V shed 0 bases, J shed 3 bases, and the junction held 12 bases outside the gene matches. The CDR3 runs 18 residues. Germline V gene lookup returns CDR1 MGHRA and CDR2 YSYEKL.

There are a few counts of this clonotype. This chain joins TRBV19 and TRBJ2-1, with 9 bases that match TRBD1. CDR1 is LNHDA and CDR2 is SQIVND in the germline V gene (reference sequence). CDR3 length: 13 residues. Trimming took 7 bases from V and 7 from J; bases not matched to a gene: 5. The CDR3 here is CASTSDRGNEQFF. The CDR3 bases are TGTGCCAGTACCTCCGACAGGGGGAATGAGCAGTTCTTC. The whole variable domain, remainder taken from reference TRBV19 and TRBJ2-1, is DGGITQSPKYLFRKEGQNVTLSCEQNLNHDAMYWYRQDPGQGLRLIYYSQIVNDFQKGDIAEGYSVSREKKESFPLTVTSAQKNPTAFYLCASTSDRGNEQFFGPGTRLTVL.

This clonotype was seen many times. The chain joins TRBV28 to TRBJ2-7; tentatively, D is TRBD1 (6 bases). This CDR3 is built from 15 residues. Deletions cut 5 bases from V and 0 bases from J, with 14 bases between. In germline, CDR1 is MDHEN, CDR2 SYDVKM. Written as DNA, the CDR3 is TGTGCCAGCAGTGCCCCACAGGGCAGCTCCTACGAGCAGTACTTC. This sequence encodes CASSAPQGSSYEQYF.

In this sample, this clonotype turned up once. The V call is TRBV21-1, the J call TRBJ2-4; the D call of TRBD2 is as the table states it, not checked on the DNA. The J call may be wrong; the DNA end is better matched by TRBJ2-7. TRBV21-1 is a pseudogene. The length of the CDR3 is 21 residues. The CDR3 protein is CASSKAEVCKVGGSGDYEQYF. In nucleotides, the CDR3 is TGTGCCAGCAGCAAAGCGGAAGTATGTAAGGTCGGCGGGTCCGGGGACTACGAGCAGTACTTC.

As to this clonotype: A much larger clone is a single base away; this may be a read error. The V call is TRBV7-6, the J call TRBJ2-5, with D uncertain. V was shortened by 7 bases and J by 2 bases, with 11 bases between the two germline ends. The CDR3 has 13 amino acids. Germline lookup yields CDR1 SGHVS and CDR2 FNYEAQ. The CDR3: CASTPAQQETQYF. CDR3 coding DNA: TGTGCCAGCACCCCAGCCCAGCAAGAGACCCAGTACTTC.

The chain is built from TRBV6-1 and TRBJ1-4, with TRBD1 matching 7 bases. The germline V gene has CDR1 MNHNS and CDR2 SASEGT. CDR3 size: 18 residues. V shed 6 bases and J 1 base; nucleotides not matched to a gene: 14. The CDR3 sequence: CASRKTGFQSQTNEKLFF. Written as DNA, the CDR3 is TGTGCCAGCAGAAAGACAGGGTTTCAATCCCAAACTAATGAAAAACTGTTTTTT.